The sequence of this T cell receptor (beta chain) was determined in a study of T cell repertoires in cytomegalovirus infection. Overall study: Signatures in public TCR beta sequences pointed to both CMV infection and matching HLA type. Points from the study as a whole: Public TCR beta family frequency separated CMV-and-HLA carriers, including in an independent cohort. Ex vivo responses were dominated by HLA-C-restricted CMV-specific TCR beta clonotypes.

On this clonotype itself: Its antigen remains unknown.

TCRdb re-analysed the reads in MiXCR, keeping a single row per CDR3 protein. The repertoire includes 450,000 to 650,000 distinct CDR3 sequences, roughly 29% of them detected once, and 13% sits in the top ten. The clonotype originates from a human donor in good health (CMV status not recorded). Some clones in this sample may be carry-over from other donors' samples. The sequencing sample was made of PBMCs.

The CDR3 coding sequence is TGTGCCAGCAGTTGGGCGCTAGGAGATGAGCAGTTCTTC. It translates to CASSWALGDEQFF. The V and J genes are TRBV27 and TRBJ2-1; D ambiguous. The CDR3 totals 13 residues. V lost 4 bases to trimming and J lost 8 bases, with 12 bases between them. Germline CDR1 is MNHEY and CDR2 is SMNVEV (reference sequence).